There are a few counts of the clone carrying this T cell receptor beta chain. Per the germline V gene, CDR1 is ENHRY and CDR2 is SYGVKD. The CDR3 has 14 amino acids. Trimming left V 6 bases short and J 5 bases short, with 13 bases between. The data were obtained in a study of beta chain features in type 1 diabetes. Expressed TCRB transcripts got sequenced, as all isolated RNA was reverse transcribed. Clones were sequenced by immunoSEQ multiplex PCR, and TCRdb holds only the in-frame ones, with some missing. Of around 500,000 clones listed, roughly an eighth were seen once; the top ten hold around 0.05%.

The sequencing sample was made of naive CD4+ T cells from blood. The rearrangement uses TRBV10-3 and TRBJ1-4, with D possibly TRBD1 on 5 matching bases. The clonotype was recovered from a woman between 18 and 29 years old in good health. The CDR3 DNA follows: TGTGCCATCAGGCCCGGGACGGGAAATGAAAAACTGTTTTTT. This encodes CAIRPGTGNEKLFF.